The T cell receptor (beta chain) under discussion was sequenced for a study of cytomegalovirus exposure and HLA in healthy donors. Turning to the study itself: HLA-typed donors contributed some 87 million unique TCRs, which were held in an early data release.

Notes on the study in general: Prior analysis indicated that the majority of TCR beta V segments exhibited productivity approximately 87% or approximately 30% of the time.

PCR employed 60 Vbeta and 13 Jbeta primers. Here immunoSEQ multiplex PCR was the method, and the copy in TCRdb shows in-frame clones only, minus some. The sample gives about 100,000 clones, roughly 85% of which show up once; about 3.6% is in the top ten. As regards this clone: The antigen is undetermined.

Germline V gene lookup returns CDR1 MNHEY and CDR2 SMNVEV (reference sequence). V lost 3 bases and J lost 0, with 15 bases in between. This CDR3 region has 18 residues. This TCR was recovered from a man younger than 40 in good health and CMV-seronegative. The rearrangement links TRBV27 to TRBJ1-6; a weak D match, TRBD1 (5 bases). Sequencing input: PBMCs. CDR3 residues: CASSLNGGPSSYNSPLHF. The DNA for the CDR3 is TGTGCCAGCAGTTTGAACGGGGGACCTAGCTCCTATAATTCACCCCTCCACTTT.